This T cell receptor beta chain was sequenced for a study of blood T cell repertoires in COVID-19. About the research overall: Spain, Italy and the United States supplied samples that represented acute and convalescent COVID-19.

The length of the CDR3 is 12 residues. CDR1 is SEHNR and CDR2 is FQNEAQ in the germline V gene (reference sequence). V shed 4 bases, J shed 14 bases, and the junction held 5 bases outside the gene matches. In its sample, this clone was seen a few times. Seattle patient enrollment occurred during active infection, with longitudinal follow-up thereafter. TCRdb's copy holds only in-frame clones and misses some; the assay was immunoSEQ multiplex PCR. Among 300,000 to 450,000 clones, more than 70% were seen once, and the ten largest hold 3.9%. The clonotype originates from a woman in her sixties or seventies with COVID-19, enrolled during active disease. The source material was peripheral blood. V is TRBV7-9 and J is TRBJ1-6; 7 bases are shared with TRBD1. The CDR3 nucleotides read TGTGCCAGCAGCTCCGACAGGGCGGCCCTCCACTTT. Its protein is CASSSDRAALHF.